This passage covers 2 T cell receptor beta chains from one sample sequenced in a study of siplizumab effects on memory and regulatory T cells. Sequencing used immunoSEQ multiplex PCR; TCRdb keeps in-frame clones, though not all of them. Of some 62,000 clones listed, approximately 87% are singletons. The specimen was memory CD4+ T cells sorted from blood. The receptors stem from a human donor in good health.

The V call is TRBV11-2, the J call TRBJ2-7, with 8 positions matching TRBD2. In germline, CDR1 is SGHAT, CDR2 FQNNGV. The CDR3 extends over 15 amino acids. V lost 6 bases to trimming and J lost 0 bases; unmatched junction nucleotides: 7. CDR3: CASRAAGGSSYEQYF. The CDR3 bases are TGTGCCAGCAGAGCTGCGGGGGGCAGCTCCTACGAGCAGTACTTC.

The CDR3 DNA reads TGTGCCAGTAGTATTCTAAGAAGCACAGATACGCAGTATTTT. Translated: CASSILRSTDTQYF. The V gene is TRBV19, the J gene TRBJ2-3; D is undetermined. Per the germline V gene, CDR1 is LNHDA and CDR2 is SQIVND (reference sequence). The CDR3 loop spans 14 amino acids. Trimming took 3 bases from V and 0 from J, leaving 7 bases between them. The entire variable domain, with the rest obtained from reference TRBV19 and TRBJ2-3, is as follows: DGGITQSPKYLFRKEGQNVTLSCEQNLNHDAMYWYRQDPGQGLRLIYYSQIVNDFQKGDIAEGYSVSREKKESFPLTVTSAQKNPTAFYLCASSILRSTDTQYFGPGTRLTVL.